The rows below give T cell receptor beta chains drawn from one sample of a study of OX40 agonist ivuxolimab in advanced cancers. Libraries were prepared by immunoSEQ multiplex PCR; TCRdb keeps only in-frame clonotypes and omits some of them. The table shows 25,000 to 40,000 clones, with around 83% occurring only once. The material was CD4+ or CD8+ T cells sorted from blood, obtained in a trial of the OX40 agonist ivuxolimab. Receptors originate from an adult with an advanced solid tumor such as melanoma, head and neck, liver or kidney cancer. Each CDR3 is given with its conserved first and last residue. A D gene is named only where the DNA matches it firmly. A clone size is listed for some rows: how often the clone was seen (once, few, many), or a class if it is expanded.

J gene: TRBJ2-1
clone size: .
V gene: TRBV11-3
D gene: .
CDR3 DNA: TGTGCCAGCAGCTCGTTCCGGGACACAAGTAACAATGAGCAGTTCTTC
CDR3 protein: CASSSFRDTSNNEQFF

J gene: TRBJ1-1
clone size: medium-sized
V gene: TRBV27
D gene: TRBD1
CDR3 DNA: TGTGCCAGCAGTTCTCCACGGACAGGGGGGATGAACACTGAAGCTTTCTTT
CDR3 protein: CASSSPRTGGMNTEAFF

J gene: TRBJ2-2
clone size: .
V gene: TRBV29-1
D gene: .
CDR3 DNA: TGCAGCGTTGACCCGGGGGAGAGGGGAACCGGGGAGCTGTTTTTT
CDR3 protein: CSVDPGERGTGELFF

J gene: TRBJ2-1
clone size: once
V gene: TRBV15
D gene: TRBD1
CDR3 DNA: TGTGCCACCAGCAGAGGACAGGATAGAGGGAGAGGGGGCCATGAGCAGTTCTTC
CDR3 protein: CATSRGQDRGRGGHEQFF

J gene: TRBJ2-7
clone size: .
V gene: TRBV27
D gene: TRBD1
CDR3 DNA: TGTGCCAGCAGTCACACCGGGACAGGGTACGAGCAGTACTTC
CDR3 protein: CASSHTGTGYEQYF

J gene: TRBJ2-1
clone size: .
V gene: TRBV6-5
D gene: .
CDR3 DNA: TGTGCCAGCAGTCCCGTCGGGCTTGGAGAGCAGTTCTTC
CDR3 protein: CASSPVGLGEQFF

J gene: TRBJ2-7
clone size: .
V gene: TRBV4-1
D gene: .
CDR3 DNA: TGCGCCAGCAGCCAAGAGGGACCGGGACTTACCTACGAGCAGTACTTC
CDR3 protein: CASSQEGPGLTYEQYF

J gene: TRBJ2-7
clone size: .
V gene: TRBV27
D gene: .
CDR3 DNA: TGTGCCAGCAGTTTAGCGGCCCGCTACGAGCAGTACTTC
CDR3 protein: CASSLAARYEQYF

J gene: TRBJ2-1
clone size: .
V gene: TRBV27
D gene: .
CDR3 DNA: TGTGCCAGCAGTTTACGTGACAATGAGCAGTTCTTC
CDR3 protein: CASSLRDNEQFF

J gene: TRBJ1-4
clone size: .
V gene: TRBV7-9
D gene: .
CDR3 DNA: TGTGCCAGCATGGCCCCGGCGAATGAAAAACTGTTTTTT
CDR3 protein: CASMAPANEKLFF

J gene: TRBJ1-1
clone size: .
V gene: TRBV7-3
D gene: TRBD1
CDR3 DNA: TGTGCCAGCAGTCTAAACCCGACAGGGACCACTGAAGCTTTCTTT
CDR3 protein: CASSLNPTGTTEAFF

J gene: TRBJ1-5
clone size: .
V gene: TRBV27
D gene: .
CDR3 DNA: TGTGCCAGCAGTTCGGAGGGACGGAATCAGCCCCAGCATTTT
CDR3 protein: CASSSEGRNQPQHF

J gene: TRBJ1-5
clone size: .
V gene: TRBV27
D gene: .
CDR3 DNA: TGTGCCAGCAGCTACAGGGAATCCCAGCCCCAGCATTTT
CDR3 protein: CASSYRESQPQHF

J gene: TRBJ2-1
clone size: once
V gene: TRBV2
D gene: TRBD1
CDR3 DNA: TGTGCCAGCAGTGAATGGGACAGGGTCTACAATGAGCAGTTCTTC
CDR3 protein: CASSEWDRVYNEQFF

J gene: TRBJ1-2
clone size: .
V gene: TRBV28
D gene: .
CDR3 DNA: TGTGCCAGCAGTCTACGCAATACCGCAGGGTACTATGGCTACACCTTC
CDR3 protein: CASSLRNTAGYYGYTF

J gene: TRBJ2-7
clone size: .
V gene: TRBV13
D gene: .
CDR3 DNA: TGTGCCAGCAGCACCACCGGGCCCTACGAGCAGTACTTC
CDR3 protein: CASSTTGPYEQYF

J gene: TRBJ1-2
clone size: .
V gene: TRBV4-3
D gene: .
CDR3 DNA: TGCGCCAGCAGCCCCACCGGTACCGGGGGTAACTATGGCTACACCTTC
CDR3 protein: CASSPTGTGGNYGYTF

J gene: TRBJ2-2
clone size: .
V gene: TRBV9
D gene: TRBD2
CDR3 DNA: TGTGCCAGCAGCGTAGGAGATAGCGGGACGGAGAACACCGGGGAGCTGTTTTTT
CDR3 protein: CASSVGDSGTENTGELFF

J gene: TRBJ1-1
clone size: few
V gene: TRBV5-1
D gene: .
CDR3 DNA: TGCGCCAGCAGCATGGGGATAGAAGCTTTCTTT
CDR3 protein: CASSMGIEAFF

J gene: TRBJ2-7
clone size: once
V gene: TRBV30
D gene: .
CDR3 DNA: TGTGCCTGGAGTGGGAGTTACGAGCAGTACTTC
CDR3 protein: CAWSGSYEQYF

J gene: TRBJ2-1
clone size: .
V gene: TRBV4-1
D gene: TRBD2
CDR3 DNA: TGCGCCAGCAGCCAAGGGTCGGCGGGAGGCCCCTTGGATGAGCAGTTCTTC
CDR3 protein: CASSQGSAGGPLDEQFF

J gene: TRBJ2-7
clone size: once
V gene: TRBV2
D gene: TRBD1
CDR3 DNA: TGTGCCAGCAACCCCCGGACAGGGGATTCCTACGAGCAGTACTTC
CDR3 protein: CASNPRTGDSYEQYF

J gene: TRBJ1-4
clone size: once
V gene: TRBV7-6
D gene: .
CDR3 DNA: TGTGCCAGCAGCTCCGGGACCTTAGAAAAACTGTTTTTT
CDR3 protein: CASSSGTLEKLFF

J gene: TRBJ1-1
clone size: .
V gene: TRBV2
D gene: TRBD1
CDR3 DNA: TGTGCCAGCAGTTATCCGGGACAGGAAGCTTTCTTT
CDR3 protein: CASSYPGQEAFF

J gene: TRBJ1-5
clone size: .
V gene: TRBV19
D gene: .
CDR3 DNA: TGTGCCAGTAGTAGAGACAGATACTATCAGCCCCAGCATTTT
CDR3 protein: CASSRDRYYQPQHF

J gene: TRBJ2-2
clone size: .
V gene: TRBV9
D gene: .
CDR3 DNA: TGTGCCAGCAGCTCCCGGGACTGGGGGACCGGGGAGCTGTTTTTT
CDR3 protein: CASSSRDWGTGELFF

J gene: TRBJ2-7
clone size: .
V gene: TRBV7-9
D gene: TRBD2
CDR3 DNA: TGTGCCAGCAGCTCAGGCCGTGGGAGGGGCCGGGACGAGCAGTACTTC
CDR3 protein: CASSSGRGRGRDEQYF

J gene: TRBJ1-1
clone size: .
V gene: TRBV6-1
D gene: .
CDR3 DNA: TGTGCCAGCAGTTTTTTAGTGTGGGACCTCACTGAAGCTTTCTTT
CDR3 protein: CASSFLVWDLTEAFF

J gene: TRBJ2-2
clone size: .
V gene: TRBV5-5
D gene: .
CDR3 DNA: TGTGCCAGCAGCTGGGGACGGGGAGGAACAGGCGGGGAGCTGTTTTTT
CDR3 protein: CASSWGRGGTGGELFF

J gene: TRBJ2-7
clone size: .
V gene: TRBV28
D gene: .
CDR3 DNA: TGTGCCAGCAGCCCCCGGCAGAGGGTGACATACGAGCAGTACTTC
CDR3 protein: CASSPRQRVTYEQYF

J gene: TRBJ2-7
clone size: .
V gene: TRBV30
D gene: TRBD2
CDR3 DNA: TGTGCCTGGACGCGGGGGATCTCCTACGAGCAGTACTTC
CDR3 protein: CAWTRGISYEQYF

J gene: TRBJ2-7
clone size: .
V gene: TRBV5-4
D gene: TRBD1
CDR3 DNA: TGTGCCAGCAGCTGGGACAGGGGGATCCACGAGCAGTACTTC
CDR3 protein: CASSWDRGIHEQYF

J gene: TRBJ2-3
clone size: once
V gene: TRBV4-1
D gene: TRBD2
CDR3 DNA: TGCGCCAGCAGCCAAGCTCTAGCGGGACACGTAATCACAGATACGCAGTATTTT
CDR3 protein: CASSQALAGHVITDTQYF

J gene: TRBJ1-2
clone size: few
V gene: TRBV6-6
D gene: .
CDR3 DNA: TGTGCCAGCAGTTATGAGGTTTATGGCTACACCTTC
CDR3 protein: CASSYEVYGYTF

J gene: TRBJ1-1
clone size: .
V gene: TRBV5-6
D gene: .
CDR3 DNA: TGTGCCAGCAGCTCAGACACTGAAGCTTTCTTT
CDR3 protein: CASSSDTEAFF

J gene: TRBJ2-1
clone size: few
V gene: TRBV11-2
D gene: TRBD2
CDR3 DNA: TGTGCCAGCAGCTCTAGCGGGAGTTTAGGTCGAAATGAGCAGTTCTTC
CDR3 protein: CASSSSGSLGRNEQFF

J gene: TRBJ2-7
clone size: many
V gene: TRBV28
D gene: TRBD2
CDR3 DNA: TGTGCCAGCAGTGCCGGGACTAGCGGGGGCTACGAGCAGTACTTC
CDR3 protein: CASSAGTSGGYEQYF

J gene: TRBJ2-7
clone size: .
V gene: TRBV4-3
D gene: .
CDR3 DNA: TGCGCCAGCAGCCAATATGACCGACCCTACGAGCAGTACTTC
CDR3 protein: CASSQYDRPYEQYF

J gene: TRBJ2-5
clone size: .
V gene: TRBV4-1
D gene: .
CDR3 DNA: TGCGCCAGCAGCCAAAAGGGTAGGGAGACCCAGTACTTC
CDR3 protein: CASSQKGRETQYF

J gene: TRBJ1-3
clone size: .
V gene: TRBV25-1
D gene: TRBD1
CDR3 DNA: TGTGCCAGCCGGACAGGGGTGGCAGGAAACACCATATATTTT
CDR3 protein: CASRTGVAGNTIYF

J gene: TRBJ2-7
clone size: .
V gene: TRBV19
D gene: .
CDR3 DNA: TGTGCCAGTAGCTACTCCTACGAGCAGTACTTC
CDR3 protein: CASSYSYEQYF

J gene: TRBJ2-1
clone size: .
V gene: TRBV4-1
D gene: TRBD1
CDR3 DNA: TGCGCCAGCAGCCACTATGGACAGGGGAAAGACAATGAGCAGTTCTTC
CDR3 protein: CASSHYGQGKDNEQFF

J gene: TRBJ1-4
clone size: .
V gene: TRBV19
D gene: TRBD1
CDR3 DNA: TGTGCCAGTACCAGAACAGGGGGTCGACTGTTTTTT
CDR3 protein: CASTRTGGRLFF

J gene: TRBJ1-1
clone size: .
V gene: TRBV29-1
D gene: .
CDR3 DNA: TGCAGCGTTGATTCGGGCACTGAAGCTTTCTTT
CDR3 protein: CSVDSGTEAFF

J gene: TRBJ2-5
clone size: .
V gene: TRBV5-1
D gene: TRBD1
CDR3 DNA: TGCGCCAGCGACGAGACAGGGGACGAGACCCAGTACTTC
CDR3 protein: CASDETGDETQYF

J gene: TRBJ1-1
clone size: once
V gene: TRBV5-1
D gene: .
CDR3 DNA: TGCGCCAGCAGCCCGGGTACAGGCCTTGAAGCTTTCTTT
CDR3 protein: CASSPGTGLEAFF

J gene: TRBJ2-3
clone size: .
V gene: TRBV7-9
D gene: .
CDR3 DNA: TGTGCCAGCACTCCCGGGCCTGCGGTTGGTACGCAGTATTTT
CDR3 protein: CASTPGPAVGTQYF

J gene: TRBJ2-1
clone size: .
V gene: TRBV5-4
D gene: .
CDR3 DNA: TGTGCCAGCAGCCCCCGGGACGGTGAGCAGTTCTTC
CDR3 protein: CASSPRDGEQFF

J gene: TRBJ2-5
clone size: .
V gene: TRBV28
D gene: .
CDR3 DNA: TGTGCCAGCAGTTTGTCCGAATGGACAGGGGGTAGGCTAGCGGGACTCCGGGAGACCCAGTACTTC
CDR3 protein: CASSLSEWTGGRLAGLRETQYF

J gene: TRBJ2-7
clone size: .
V gene: TRBV27
D gene: TRBD2
CDR3 DNA: TGTGCCAGCAGTTCAGGACTAGCGGACTACGAGCAGTACTTC
CDR3 protein: CASSSGLADYEQYF